This T cell receptor (beta chain) is drawn from a study of T cell clonality in common variable immunodeficiency (dated by TCRdb to 2015 to 2017). Most CVID patients and most healthy controls were of Caucasian heritage. Heparinized peripheral whole blood samples of roughly 5 to 9 ml were obtained from each donor. Genomic DNA from adults with common variable immune deficiency (CVID) and from healthy adult controls was used to sequence TCRbeta CDR3 repertoires. The control group comprised approximately 22 healthy adult volunteers, around 12 female and around ten male, aged about 23 to 75 years with a mean age of approximately 30. Diluted blood was density-centrifuged over Hypaque 1077 or Ficoll-Paque to isolate peripheral blood mononuclear cells. Genomic DNA was extracted from unsorted mononuclear cells by Qiagen column purification or by a centrifugation-based method. From its cysteine to its phenylalanine, the CDR3 spans 13 amino acids. Sequencing covers 30 bases of the CDR3, shown here with the frame starting at base 1. Via the germline V gene (reference sequence), CDR1 is GTSNPN and CDR2 SVGIG. Relative to germline, V is missing 5 bases and J is missing 8 bases, with 7 bases of the junction outside any gene match.

The sample holds a few counts of this clone. The antigen this receptor binds is unknown. With the read ending 3 residues before the CDR3 end, the germline J gene is used to fill in that end. Broader findings and caveats from the paper: Even though DNA input was the same, control samples had an average of around 75,000 unique sequences each, compared with approximately 32,000 in CVID samples. Correlations between repertoire features and clinical complications were limited by patient heterogeneity within the CVID cohort. Reportedly, TCRbeta sequences from CVID had fewer deletions and N-nucleotide insertions, and highly modified clones with 13 or more V deletions were absent from CVID. It was noted by the authors that sequencing of the repertoires of T cell subpopulations would be needed to clarify the cause of the increased clonality in CVID. Increased TCRbeta clonality was found in CVID subjects compared with healthy controls (t-test p = 0.018), with the increase being most characteristic of about a third of subjects. CVID subjects shared fewer TCRbeta clones with each other than healthy controls did (p < 0.0001).

CVID samples and control samples contributed equivalent amounts of genomic DNA as sequencing input. For every sample, a 60 bp segment covering the rearranged TCRbeta CDR3 region was amplified and then sequenced. The immunoSEQ assay, a bias-corrected multiplex PCR combined with high-throughput sequencing, was used to amplify TCRbeta. The original pipeline was this. Every unique nucleotide sequence was considered a clone and was annotated with V, D and J genes, copy number and frequency. Sequences were labeled productive if in frame, and non-productive if out of frame or containing stop codons. As previously described, Shannon's entropy was used to calculate clonality. The predicted amino acid sequences of productive clones were used to derive mean CDR3 Kyte-Doolittle hydropathy. The R hclust function was used to hierarchically cluster scaled V gene usage with Manhattan distance and complete linkage. Sharing of clones by CDR3 amino acid sequence was evaluated through resampling of 12 repertoires per group over 100 rounds. The repertoires were searched for more than 65 published EBV-specific and roughly 240 published CMV-specific TCRbeta sequences. Two CVID samples yielding fewer than 10,000 sequences were excluded from analysis, leaving under 45 CVID repertoires. TCRdb limited this immuneACCESS table to in-frame rearrangements with V and J called. A share of clones is missing; checked studies link under half to unresolved V genes, and the rest is unexplained. V and J calls and clone size follow that table, whereas D and trimming were derived from the DNA. This sample contains about 47,000 clones, none of which is a singleton. In total, the top ten clones hold about 6% of the sample.

The chain is assembled from TRBV30 and TRBJ2-1; the central 9 bases match TRBD2. The clonotype comes from a person aged 18-69 years in good health. Sequencing used peripheral blood mononuclear cells. The CDR3: CAWGLAGTHEQFF. The covered CDR3 bases are TGTGCCTGGGGGCTAGCGGGGACCCATGAG.